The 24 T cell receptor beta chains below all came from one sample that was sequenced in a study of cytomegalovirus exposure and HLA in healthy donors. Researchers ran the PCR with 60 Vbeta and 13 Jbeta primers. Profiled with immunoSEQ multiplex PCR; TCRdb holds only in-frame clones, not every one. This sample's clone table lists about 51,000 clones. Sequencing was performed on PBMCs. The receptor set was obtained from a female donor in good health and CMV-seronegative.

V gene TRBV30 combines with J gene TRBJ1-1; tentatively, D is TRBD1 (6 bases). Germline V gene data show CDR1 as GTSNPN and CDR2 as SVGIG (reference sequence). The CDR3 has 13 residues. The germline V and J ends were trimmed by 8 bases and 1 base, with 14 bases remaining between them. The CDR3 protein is CAIFGTPNTEAFF. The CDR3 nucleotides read TGTGCCATTTTCGGGACACCGAACACTGAAGCTTTCTTT. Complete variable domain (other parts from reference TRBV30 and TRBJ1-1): SQTIHQWPATLVQPVGSPLSLECTVEGTSNPNLYWYRQAAGRGLQLLFYSVGIGQISSEVPQNLSASRPQDRQFILSSKKLLLSDSGFYLCAIFGTPNTEAFFGQGTRLTVV.

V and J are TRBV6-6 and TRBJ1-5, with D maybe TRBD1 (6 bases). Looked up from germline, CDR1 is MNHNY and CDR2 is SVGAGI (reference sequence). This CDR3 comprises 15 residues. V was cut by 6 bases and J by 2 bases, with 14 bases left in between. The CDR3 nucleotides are TGTGCCAGCAGAAAACAGGGAGGGGGCAATCAGCCCCAGCATTTT. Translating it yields CASRKQGGGNQPQHF.

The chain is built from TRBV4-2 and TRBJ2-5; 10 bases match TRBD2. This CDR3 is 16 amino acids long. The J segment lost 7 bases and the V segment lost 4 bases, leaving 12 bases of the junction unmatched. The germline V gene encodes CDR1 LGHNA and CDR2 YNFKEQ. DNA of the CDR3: TGTGCCAGCAGCCTAGGAGGACTAGCGGATTCGGGGACCCAGTACTTC. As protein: CASSLGGLADSGTQYF.

CDR3 DNA: TGTGCCAGCAGTGGGACAGCAACTAATGAAAAACTGTTTTTT. Translated, it gives CASSGTATNEKLFF. The J gene is TRBJ1-4, the V gene TRBV6-1; D perhaps matches TRBD1 (6 bases). V was pared by 4 bases and J by 0 bases, with 6 bases between. This CDR3 spans 14 amino acids. CDR1 is MNHNS, CDR2 SASEGT, per germline.

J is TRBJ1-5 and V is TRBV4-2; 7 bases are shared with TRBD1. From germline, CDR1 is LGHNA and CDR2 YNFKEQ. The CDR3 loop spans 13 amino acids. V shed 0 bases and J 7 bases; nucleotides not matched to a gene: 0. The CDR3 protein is CASSQDRGQPQHF. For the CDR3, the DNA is TGTGCCAGCAGCCAAGACAGGGGGCAGCCCCAGCATTTT.

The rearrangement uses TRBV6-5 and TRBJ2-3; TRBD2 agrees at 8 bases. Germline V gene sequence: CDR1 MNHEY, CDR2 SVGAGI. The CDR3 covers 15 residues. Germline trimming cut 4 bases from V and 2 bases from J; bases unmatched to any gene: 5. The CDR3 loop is CASSWVGGDTDTQYF. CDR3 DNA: TGTGCCAGCAGTTGGGTCGGGGGGGACACAGATACGCAGTATTTT.

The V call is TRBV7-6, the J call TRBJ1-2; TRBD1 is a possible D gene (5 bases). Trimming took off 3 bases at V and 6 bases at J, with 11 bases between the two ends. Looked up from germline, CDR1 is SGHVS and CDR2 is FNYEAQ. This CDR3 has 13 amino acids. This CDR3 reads CASSLGGPNGYTF. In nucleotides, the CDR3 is TGTGCCAGCAGCTTGGGGGGACCCAATGGCTACACCTTC.

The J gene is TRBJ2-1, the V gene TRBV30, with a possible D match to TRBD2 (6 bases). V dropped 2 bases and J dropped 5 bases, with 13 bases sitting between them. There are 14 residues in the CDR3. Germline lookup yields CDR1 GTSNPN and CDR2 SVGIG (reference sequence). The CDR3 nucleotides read TGTGCCTGGAGTCTGGGCGGGACCGACAATGAGCAGTTCTTC. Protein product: CAWSLGGTDNEQFF. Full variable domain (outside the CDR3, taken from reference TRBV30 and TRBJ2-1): SQTIHQWPATLVQPVGSPLSLECTVEGTSNPNLYWYRQAAGRGLQLLFYSVGIGQISSEVPQNLSASRPQDRQFILSSKKLLLSDSGFYLCAWSLGGTDNEQFFGPGTRLTVL.

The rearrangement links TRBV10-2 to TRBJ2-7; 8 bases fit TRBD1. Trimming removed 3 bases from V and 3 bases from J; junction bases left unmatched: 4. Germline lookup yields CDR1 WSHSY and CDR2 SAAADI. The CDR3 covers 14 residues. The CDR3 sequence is CASSERTGSYEQYF. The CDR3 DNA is TGCGCCAGCAGTGAAAGGACAGGGAGCTACGAGCAGTACTTC.

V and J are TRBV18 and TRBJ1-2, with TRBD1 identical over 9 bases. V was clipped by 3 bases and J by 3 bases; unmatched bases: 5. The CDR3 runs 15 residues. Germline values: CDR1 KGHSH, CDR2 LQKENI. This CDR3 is CASSPHRGPDYGYTF. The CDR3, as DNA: TGTGCCAGCTCACCCCACAGGGGGCCAGACTATGGCTACACCTTC.

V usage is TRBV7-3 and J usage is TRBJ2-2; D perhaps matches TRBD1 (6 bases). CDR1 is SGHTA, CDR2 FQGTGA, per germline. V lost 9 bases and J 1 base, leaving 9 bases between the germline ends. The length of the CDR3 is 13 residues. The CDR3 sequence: CASSQGNTGELFF. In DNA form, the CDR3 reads TGTGCCAGTTCACAGGGGAACACCGGGGAGCTGTTTTTT.

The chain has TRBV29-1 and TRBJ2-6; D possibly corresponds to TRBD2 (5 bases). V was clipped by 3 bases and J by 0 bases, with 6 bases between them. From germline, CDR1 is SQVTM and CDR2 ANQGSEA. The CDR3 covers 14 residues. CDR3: CSVDGNSGANVLTF. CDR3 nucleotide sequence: TGCAGCGTTGACGGGAACTCTGGGGCCAACGTCCTGACTTTC. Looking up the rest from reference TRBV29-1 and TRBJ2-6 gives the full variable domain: SAVISQKPSRDICQRGTSLTIQCQVDSQVTMMFWYRQQPGQSLTLIATANQGSEATYESGFVIDKFPISRPNLTFSTLTVSNMSPEDSSIYLCSVDGNSGANVLTFGAGSRLTVL.

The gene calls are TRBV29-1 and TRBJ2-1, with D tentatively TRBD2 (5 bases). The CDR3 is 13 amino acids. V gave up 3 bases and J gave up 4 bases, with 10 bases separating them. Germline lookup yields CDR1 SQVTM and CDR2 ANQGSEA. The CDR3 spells CSVDRTGYNEQFF. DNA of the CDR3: TGCAGCGTTGATAGAACGGGATACAATGAGCAGTTCTTC.

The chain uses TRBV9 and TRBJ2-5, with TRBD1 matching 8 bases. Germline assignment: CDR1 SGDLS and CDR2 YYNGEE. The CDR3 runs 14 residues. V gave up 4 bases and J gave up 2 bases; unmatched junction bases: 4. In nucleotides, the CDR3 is TGTGCCAGCAGCCCCCGACAGGGGCAAGAGACCCAGTACTTC. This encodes CASSPRQGQETQYF.

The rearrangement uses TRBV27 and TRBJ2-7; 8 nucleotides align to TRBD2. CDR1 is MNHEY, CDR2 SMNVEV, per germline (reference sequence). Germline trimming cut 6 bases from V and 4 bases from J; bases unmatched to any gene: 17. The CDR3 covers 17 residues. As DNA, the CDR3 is TGTGCCAGCAGGCAGCGCGGACTAGCCCAACGGCCGTACGAGCAGTACTTC. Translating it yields CASRQRGLAQRPYEQYF.

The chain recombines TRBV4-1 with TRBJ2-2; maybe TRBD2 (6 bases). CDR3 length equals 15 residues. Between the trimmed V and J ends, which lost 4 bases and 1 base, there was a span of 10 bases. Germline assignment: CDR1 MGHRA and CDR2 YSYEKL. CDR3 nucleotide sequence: TGCGCCAGCAGCCGGCGGGACCGGAACACCGGGGAGCTGTTTTTT. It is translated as CASSRRDRNTGELFF.

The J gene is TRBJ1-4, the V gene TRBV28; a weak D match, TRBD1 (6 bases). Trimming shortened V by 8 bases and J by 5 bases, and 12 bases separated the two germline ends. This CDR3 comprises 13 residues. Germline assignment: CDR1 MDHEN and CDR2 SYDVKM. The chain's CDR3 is CASVGQRNEKLFF. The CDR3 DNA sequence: TGTGCCAGCGTTGGACAGAGGAATGAAAAACTGTTTTTT. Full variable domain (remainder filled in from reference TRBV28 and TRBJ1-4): DVKVTQSSRYLVKRTGEKVFLECVQDMDHENMFWYRQDPGLGLRLIYFSYDVKMKEKGDIPEGYSVSREKKERFSLILESASTNQTSMYLCASVGQRNEKLFFGSGTQLSVL.

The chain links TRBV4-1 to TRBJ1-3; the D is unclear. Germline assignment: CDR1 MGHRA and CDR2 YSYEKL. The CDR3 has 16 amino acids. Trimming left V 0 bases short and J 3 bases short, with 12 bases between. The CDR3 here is CASSQDQAYDGNTIYF. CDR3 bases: TGCGCCAGCAGCCAAGATCAGGCTTATGATGGAAACACCATATATTTT.

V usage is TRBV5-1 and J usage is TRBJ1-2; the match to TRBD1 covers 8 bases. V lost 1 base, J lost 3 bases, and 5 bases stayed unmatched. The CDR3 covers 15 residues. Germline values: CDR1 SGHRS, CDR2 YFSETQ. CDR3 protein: CASSLQGALDYGYTF. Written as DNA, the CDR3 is TGCGCCAGCAGCTTGCAGGGGGCGCTGGACTATGGCTACACCTTC.

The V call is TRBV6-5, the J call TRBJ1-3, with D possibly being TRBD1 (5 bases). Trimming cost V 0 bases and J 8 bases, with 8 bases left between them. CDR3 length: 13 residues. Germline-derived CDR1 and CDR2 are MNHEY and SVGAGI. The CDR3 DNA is TGTGCCAGCAGTTACTCGGAAGGGGACACCATATATTTT. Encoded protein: CASSYSEGDTIYF.

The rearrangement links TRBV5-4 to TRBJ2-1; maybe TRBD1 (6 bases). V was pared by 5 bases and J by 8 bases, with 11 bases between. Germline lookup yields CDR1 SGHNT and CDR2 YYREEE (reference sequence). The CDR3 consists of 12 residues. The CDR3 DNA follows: TGTGCCAGCAGGGGTAACAGGGATGAGCAGTTCTTC. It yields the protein CASRGNRDEQFF.

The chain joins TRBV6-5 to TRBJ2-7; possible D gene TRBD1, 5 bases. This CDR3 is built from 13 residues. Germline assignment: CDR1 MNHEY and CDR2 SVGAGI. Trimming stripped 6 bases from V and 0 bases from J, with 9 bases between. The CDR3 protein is CASSDSFSYEQYF. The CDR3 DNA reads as TGTGCCAGCAGCGACAGTTTCTCCTACGAGCAGTACTTC.

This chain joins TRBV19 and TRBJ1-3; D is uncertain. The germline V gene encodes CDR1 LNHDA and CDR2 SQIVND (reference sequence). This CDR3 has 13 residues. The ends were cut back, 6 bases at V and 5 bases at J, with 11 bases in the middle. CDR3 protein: CASSLDIRNTIYF. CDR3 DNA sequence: TGTGCCAGTAGCCTCGACATAAGAAACACCATATATTTT.

CDR3 sequence reads: CAWARLTSRRMNEQFF. CDR3 DNA sequence: TGTGCCTGGGCCCGCCTGACTAGCCGGCGGATGAATGAGCAGTTCTTC. This chain uses TRBV30 with TRBJ2-1; 7 bases match TRBD2. V was pared by 5 bases and J by 7 bases, with 17 bases of the junction left unmatched. The length of the CDR3 is 16 residues. Germline-derived CDR1 and CDR2 are GTSNPN and SVGIG (reference sequence).